These 12 T cell receptor beta chains came from one sample sequenced in a study of blood T cell repertoires in COVID-19. The data were produced by immunoSEQ multiplex PCR, yet TCRdb's version contains in-frame clones alone and is incomplete. The data hold around 250,000 clones, with about 80% observed a single time. Sequencing was performed on peripheral blood. The receptors come from a human donor in a cohort sampled during active COVID-19.

The chain uses TRBV27 and TRBJ2-1; the D gene is possibly TRBD2 (6 bases). CDR3 length equals 13 residues. Germline values: CDR1 MNHEY, CDR2 SMNVEV (reference sequence). Deletions cut 5 bases from V and 7 bases from J, with 12 bases between. The CDR3 coding sequence is TGTGCCAGCAGTCCGATCGCGGGGAATGAGCAGTTCTTC. It yields the protein CASSPIAGNEQFF.

V gene TRBV7-9 combines with J gene TRBJ1-2, with D unresolved. The CDR3 runs to 17 residues. Germline V gene sequence: CDR1 SEHNR, CDR2 FQNEAQ (reference sequence). Trimming left V 3 bases short and J 1 base short, with 18 bases between. The chain's CDR3 is CASSFRPVSDLNYGYTF. The CDR3 region has the DNA TGTGCCAGCAGCTTTAGGCCTGTAAGCGACCTTAACTATGGCTACACCTTC.

The chain joins TRBV6-5 to TRBJ1-2; perhaps TRBD1 as D (5 bases). The germline V gene encodes CDR1 MNHEY and CDR2 SVGAGI. The ends were cut back, 5 bases at V and 6 bases at J, with 13 bases in the middle. The CDR3 spans 13 residues. DNA for the CDR3: TGTGCCAGCAGTAATGGGGGGACCCATGGCTACACCTTC. Its protein is CASSNGGTHGYTF.

This clone was found a few times. The chain is built from TRBV2 and TRBJ2-1, with 9 bases matching TRBD2. CDR1 is SNHLY and CDR2 is FYNNEI in the germline V gene. V shed 2 bases, J shed 6 bases, and the junction held 14 bases outside the gene matches. There are 18 residues in the CDR3. CDR3 sequence reads: CASSEYFRTSALSNEQFF. The DNA of the CDR3 is TGTGCCAGCAGTGAATATTTCAGGACTAGCGCGCTAAGCAATGAGCAGTTCTTC.

There are a few counts of this clone. The chain is built from TRBV5-1 and TRBJ2-5, with D possibly matching TRBD1 (5 bases). Germline CDR1 and CDR2: SGHRS and YFSETQ. V lost 2 bases and J lost 5, with 13 bases in between. The CDR3 length is 14 residues. The DNA of the CDR3 is TGCGCCAGCAGCTTCGGACATGGGGTGGAGACCCAGTACTTC. Translating it yields CASSFGHGVETQYF.

This clone has only one observation. The V and J genes are TRBV3-1 (or the pseudogene TRBV3-2) and TRBJ2-3; tentatively, D is TRBD1 (5 bases). The V end was cut by 4 bases, the J end by 2 bases, with 10 bases between. CDR1 and CDR2 from the germline V gene are LGHDT and YNNKEL (reference sequence). The CDR3 sequence is 14 residues long. The CDR3 nucleotides read TGTGCCAGCAGCCCAGGGCCCTCCACAGATACGCAGTATTTT. This gives the protein CASSPGPSTDTQYF.

This chain uses TRBV6-5 with TRBJ2-7; 10 bases agree with TRBD2. The CDR3 loop spans 13 amino acids. CDR1 is MNHEY and CDR2 is SVGAGI in the germline V gene. V lost 7 bases and J lost 2; bases outside the gene matches: 2. Here the CDR3 reads CASTSGRAYEQYF. The CDR3 coding sequence is TGTGCCAGCACAAGCGGGAGGGCCTACGAGCAGTACTTC.

The chain links TRBV7-2 to TRBJ2-1; the D is unclear. This CDR3 region has 13 residues. The V gene's germline CDR1 is SGHTA and CDR2 FQGNSA. V was clipped by 5 bases and J by 9 bases, with 14 bases between them. Written as DNA, the CDR3 is TGTGCCAGCAGCCCCCGTTGGCGCGGTGAGCAGTTCTTC. Translated, it gives CASSPRWRGEQFF. Together with reference TRBV7-2 and TRBJ2-1, the CDR3 gives the full variable domain: GAGVSQSPSNKVTEKGKDVELRCDPISGHTALYWYRQSLGQGLEFLIYFQGNSAPDKSGLPSDRFSAERTGGSVSTLTIQRTQQEDSAVYLCASSPRWRGEQFFGPGTRLTVL.

The chain joins TRBV11-2 to TRBJ2-1; 12 positions match TRBD2. The CDR3 totals 14 residues. Germline CDR1 is SGHAT and CDR2 is FQNNGV. Germline trimming cut 10 bases from V and 5 bases from J; bases unmatched to any gene: 6. Here the CDR3 reads CAILLAGGHNEQFF. For the CDR3, the DNA is TGTGCCATCCTACTAGCGGGAGGACACAATGAGCAGTTCTTC. Filled out from reference TRBV11-2 and TRBJ2-1, the complete variable domain reads EAGVAQSPRYKIIEKRQSVAFWCNPISGHATLYWYQQILGQGPKLLIQFQNNGVVDDSQLPKDRFSAERLKGVDSTLKIQPAKLEDSAVYLCAILLAGGHNEQFFGPGTRLTVL.

The chain links TRBV5-5 to TRBJ2-7, with D uncertain. Trimming shortened V by 0 bases and J by 3 bases, and 7 bases separated the two germline ends. The CDR3 contains 13 residues. The germline CDR1 and CDR2 sequences are SGHKS and YYEKEE (reference sequence). The CDR3 protein is CASSLAQYYEQYF. For the CDR3, the DNA is TGTGCCAGCAGCTTGGCCCAGTACTACGAGCAGTACTTC.

This clone was counted once. The chain links TRBV5-1 to TRBJ1-2, with D perhaps TRBD1 (6 bases). Germline loops: CDR1 SGHRS, CDR2 YFSETQ. The CDR3 consists of 16 residues. Trimming cost V 4 bases and J 0 bases, with 16 bases left between them. The DNA for the CDR3 is TGCGCCAGCAGCCCGGACAGCATGGCGACTAACTATGGCTACACCTTC. It yields the protein CASSPDSMATNYGYTF.

This sequence joins TRBV28 and TRBJ1-2; 9 bases are a match to TRBD1. Per germline, CDR1 MDHEN and CDR2 SYDVKM. The CDR3 extends over 12 amino acids. V dropped 4 bases and J dropped 8; count of bases not matched to a gene: 2. CDR3 DNA sequence: TGTGCCAGCAGTTCACAGGGGGCGGGCTACACCTTC. It encodes CASSSQGAGYTF.